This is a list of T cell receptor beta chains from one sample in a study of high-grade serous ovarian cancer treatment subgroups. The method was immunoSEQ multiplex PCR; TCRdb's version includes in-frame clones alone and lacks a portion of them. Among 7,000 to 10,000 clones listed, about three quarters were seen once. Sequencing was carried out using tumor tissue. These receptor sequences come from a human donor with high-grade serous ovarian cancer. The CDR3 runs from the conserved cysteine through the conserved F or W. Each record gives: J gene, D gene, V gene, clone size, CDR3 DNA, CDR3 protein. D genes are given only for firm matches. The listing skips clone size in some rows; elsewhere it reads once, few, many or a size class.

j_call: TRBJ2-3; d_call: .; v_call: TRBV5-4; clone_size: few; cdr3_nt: TGTGCCAGCAGCTTGTTAGATACGCAGTATTTT; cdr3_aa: CASSLLDTQYF
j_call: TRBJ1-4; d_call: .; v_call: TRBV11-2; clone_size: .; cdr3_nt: TGTGCCAGCAGCCCCGATGAAGGGAAGCTGTTTTTT; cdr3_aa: CASSPDEGKLFF
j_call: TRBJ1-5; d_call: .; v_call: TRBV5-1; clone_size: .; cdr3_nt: TGCGCCAGCAGCCCGGGACCGTCCGTTGGACAGCCCCAGCATTTT; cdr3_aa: CASSPGPSVGQPQHF
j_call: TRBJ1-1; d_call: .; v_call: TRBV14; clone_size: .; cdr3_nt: TGTGCCAGCAGCCAAGATCAGGGGTGGAACACTGAAGCTTTCTTT; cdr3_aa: CASSQDQGWNTEAFF
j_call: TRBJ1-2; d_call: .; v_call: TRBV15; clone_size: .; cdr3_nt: TGTGCCACCAGCACAGGGGAATCTTGGGATGGCTACACCTTC; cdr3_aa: CATSTGESWDGYTF
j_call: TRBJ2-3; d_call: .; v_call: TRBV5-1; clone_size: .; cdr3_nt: TGCGCCAGCAGCTTGGAGGGGTCGGATACGCAGTATTTT; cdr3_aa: CASSLEGSDTQYF
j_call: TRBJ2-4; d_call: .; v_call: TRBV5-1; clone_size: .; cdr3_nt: TGCGCCAGCAGCCCCGCGACTACAGGGAAAAGGGGGGTCGACATTCAGTACTTC; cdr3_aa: CASSPATTGKRGVDIQYF
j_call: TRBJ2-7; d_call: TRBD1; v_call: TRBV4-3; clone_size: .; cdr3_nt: TGCGCCAGCAGCAACCGGGACAGGGACCACGAGCAGTACTTC; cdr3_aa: CASSNRDRDHEQYF
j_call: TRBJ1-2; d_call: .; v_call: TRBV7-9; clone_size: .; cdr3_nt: TGTGCCAGCAGCTTAGAAAGGGGTGGTTACACCTTC; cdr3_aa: CASSLERGGYTF
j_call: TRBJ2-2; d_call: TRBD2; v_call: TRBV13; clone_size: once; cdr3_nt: TGTGCCAGCAGCTGGACTAGCGGGGCGGGCACCGGGGAGCTGTTTTTT; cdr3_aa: CASSWTSGAGTGELFF
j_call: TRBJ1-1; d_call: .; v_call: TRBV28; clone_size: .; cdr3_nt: TGTGCCAGCAGTAAGACAGGCCCGACGGCTTTCTTT; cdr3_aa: CASSKTGPTAFF
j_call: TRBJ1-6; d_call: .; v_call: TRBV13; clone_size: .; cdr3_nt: TGTGCCAGCAGCCAATTTTCGGCTCGGGCTAATTCACCCCTCCACTTT; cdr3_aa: CASSQFSARANSPLHF
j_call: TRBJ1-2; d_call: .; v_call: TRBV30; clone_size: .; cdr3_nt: TGTGCCTGGAGTGTACGAGGGACCAATGGCTACACCTTC; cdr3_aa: CAWSVRGTNGYTF
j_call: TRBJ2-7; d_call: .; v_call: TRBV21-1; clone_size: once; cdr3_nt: TGTGCCAGCAGCAGAGGGGTCTACGAGCAGTACTTC; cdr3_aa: CASSRGVYEQYF
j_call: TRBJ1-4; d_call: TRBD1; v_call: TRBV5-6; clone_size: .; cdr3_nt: TGTGCCAGCAGCTTAGGACCGGGACAGGAAATGGGGCACGTTGAAAAACTGTTTTTT; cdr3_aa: CASSLGPGQEMGHVEKLFF
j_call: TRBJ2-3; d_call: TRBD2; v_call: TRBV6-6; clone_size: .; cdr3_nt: TGTGCCAGCAGTTACTTGCGGGGGGGCCTAGCGGCTACGCAGTATTTT; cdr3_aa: CASSYLRGGLAATQYF
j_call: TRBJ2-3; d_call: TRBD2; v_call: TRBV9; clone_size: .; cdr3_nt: TGTGCCAGCAGCGTAGGGGCTAGCGGGGGATCAGATACGCAGTATTTT; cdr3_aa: CASSVGASGGSDTQYF
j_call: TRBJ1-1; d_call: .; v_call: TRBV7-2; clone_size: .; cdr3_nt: TGTGCCAGCAGCTTGGTGGCGGGGGGTATGAACACTGAAGCTTTCTTT; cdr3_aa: CASSLVAGGMNTEAFF
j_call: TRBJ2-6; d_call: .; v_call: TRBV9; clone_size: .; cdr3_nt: TGTGCCAGCAGCGTAGCTCGGGCGTCTGGGGCCAACGTCCTGACTTTC; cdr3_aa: CASSVARASGANVLTF
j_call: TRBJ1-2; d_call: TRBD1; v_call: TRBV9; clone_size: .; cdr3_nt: TGTGCCAGCAGCGCAGAGGACAGGGGTACATATGGCTACACCTTC; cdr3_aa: CASSAEDRGTYGYTF
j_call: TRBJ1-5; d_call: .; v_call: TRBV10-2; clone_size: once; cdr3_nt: TGCGCCAGCAGTGTAGACAGGTATAGCAATCAGCCCCAGCATTTT; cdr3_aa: CASSVDRYSNQPQHF
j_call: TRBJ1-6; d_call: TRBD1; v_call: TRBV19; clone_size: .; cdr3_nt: TGTGCCAGTAGTGTGACAGGGGGCGATTCACCCCTCCACTTT; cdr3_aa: CASSVTGGDSPLHF
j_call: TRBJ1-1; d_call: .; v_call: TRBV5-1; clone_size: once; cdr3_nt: TGCGCCAGCAGTTATATTTTGGGGACTGAAGCTTTCTTT; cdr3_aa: CASSYILGTEAFF
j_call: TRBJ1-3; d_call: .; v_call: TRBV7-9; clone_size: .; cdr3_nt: TGTGCCAGCAGCTTATCAGGGCAATCTGGAAACACCATATATTTT; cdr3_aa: CASSLSGQSGNTIYF
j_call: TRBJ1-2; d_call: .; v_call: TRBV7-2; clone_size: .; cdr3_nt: TGTGCCAGCAGCTTAGAGTTCGGTGGCTACACCTTC; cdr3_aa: CASSLEFGGYTF
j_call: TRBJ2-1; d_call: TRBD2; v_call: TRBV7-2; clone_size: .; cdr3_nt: TGTGCCAGCAGCTTTGTCGGGGGGGAGGTAGAGCAGTTCTTC; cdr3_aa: CASSFVGGEVEQFF
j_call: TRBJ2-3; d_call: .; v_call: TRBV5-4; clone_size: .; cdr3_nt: TGTGCCAGCAGCTCCGGAAGGGCGAGCATTAGCACAGATACGCAGTATTTT; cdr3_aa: CASSSGRASISTDTQYF
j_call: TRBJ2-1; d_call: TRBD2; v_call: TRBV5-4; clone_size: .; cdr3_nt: TGTGCCAGCAGCTTACTAGCGGGGAGCAACAATGAGCAGTTCTTC; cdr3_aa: CASSLLAGSNNEQFF
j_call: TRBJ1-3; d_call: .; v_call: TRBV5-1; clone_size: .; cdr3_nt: TGCGCCAGCAGCTTGGCAGGGGTCAGTTCTGGAAACACCATATATTTT; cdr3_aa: CASSLAGVSSGNTIYF
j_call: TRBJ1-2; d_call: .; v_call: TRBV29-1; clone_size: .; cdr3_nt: TGCAGCGCCCCCGCGGGATTCTATGGCTACACCTTC; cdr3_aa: CSAPAGFYGYTF
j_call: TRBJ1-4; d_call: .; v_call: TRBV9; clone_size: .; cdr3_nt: TGTGCCAGCAGCGTAGACCCAGGCCATAATGAAAAACTGTTTTTT; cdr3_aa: CASSVDPGHNEKLFF
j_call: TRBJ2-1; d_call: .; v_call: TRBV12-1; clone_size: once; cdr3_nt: TGTGCCAGCAACCGAGGGGGGGAGGACAATGAGCAGTTCTTC; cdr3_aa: CASNRGGEDNEQFF
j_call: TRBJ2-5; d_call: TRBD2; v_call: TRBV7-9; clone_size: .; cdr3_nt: TGTGCCAGCAGCCCCGGACTAGCGGCCTTTAAAGAGACCCAGTACTTC; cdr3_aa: CASSPGLAAFKETQYF
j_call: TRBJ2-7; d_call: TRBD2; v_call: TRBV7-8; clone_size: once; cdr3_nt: TGTGCCAGCATCGCTACCCCCACTGGGGAGGGCTACGAGCAGTACTTC; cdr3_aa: CASIATPTGEGYEQYF
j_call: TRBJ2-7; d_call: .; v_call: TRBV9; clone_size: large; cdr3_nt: TGTGCCAGCAGCACTACAGGGTCCTACGAGCAGTACTTC; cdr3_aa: CASSTTGSYEQYF
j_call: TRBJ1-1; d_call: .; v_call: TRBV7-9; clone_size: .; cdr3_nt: TGTGCCAGCAGCTTATTCTCAAGGTGGAAAGACACTGAAGCTTTCTTT; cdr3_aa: CASSLFSRWKDTEAFF
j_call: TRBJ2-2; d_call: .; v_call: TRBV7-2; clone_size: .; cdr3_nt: TGTGCCAGCAGCGCGGGACACTTTGCCGGGGAGCTGTTTTTT; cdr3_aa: CASSAGHFAGELFF
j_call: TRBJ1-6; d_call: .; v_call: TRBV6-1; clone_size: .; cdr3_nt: TGTGCCAGCAGTGATCGCGTGGGCCGGAATTCACCCCTCCACTTT; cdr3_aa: CASSDRVGRNSPLHF
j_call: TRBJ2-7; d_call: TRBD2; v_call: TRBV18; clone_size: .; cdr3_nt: TGTGCCAGCTCACCGGCGAGCACTAGCGGGACCAACCCGATACGGGCCTACGAGCAGTACTTC; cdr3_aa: CASSPASTSGTNPIRAYEQYF
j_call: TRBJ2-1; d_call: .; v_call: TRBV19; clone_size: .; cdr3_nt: TGTGCCAGTAACCGGATGGGGGATGGCTACAATGAGCAGTTCTTC; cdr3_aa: CASNRMGDGYNEQFF
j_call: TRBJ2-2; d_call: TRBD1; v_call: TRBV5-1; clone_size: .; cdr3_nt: TGCGCCAGCAGCTTGTGGGGGACAGGAGCCACCGGGGAGCTGTTTTTT; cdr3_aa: CASSLWGTGATGELFF
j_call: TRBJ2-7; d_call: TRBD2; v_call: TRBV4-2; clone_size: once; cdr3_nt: TGTGCCAGCAGCCTCACTAGCGGGGACTACGAGCAGTACTTC; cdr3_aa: CASSLTSGDYEQYF
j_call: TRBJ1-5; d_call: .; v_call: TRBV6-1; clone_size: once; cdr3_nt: TGTGCCAGCAGTGAATTGTATTCAGGGGGCAATCAGCCCCAGCATTTT; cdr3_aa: CASSELYSGGNQPQHF